The 24 T cell receptor beta chains below all came from one sample that was sequenced in a study of vaccination effects on CD4 cells after COVID-19. Clones were sequenced by immunoSEQ multiplex PCR, and TCRdb holds only the in-frame ones, with some missing. The table lists approximately 24,000 clones, 81% of them singletons. These receptors' targets are unknown. Antigen-specific CD4+ T cells expanded by the ViraFEST assay with viral peptide pools were then sequenced. Following culture for around 9 days, CD4+ T cells were isolated. The vaccine given was either BNT162b2 or mRNA-1273, in two doses. Sequencing was performed on CD4+ T cells from PBMCs cultured with SARS-CoV-2 spike peptides, taken after COVID-19 vaccination. The receptors were gathered from a human donor who received a COVID-19 vaccine. Some clones in this sample may be carry-over from other donors' samples.

The chain combines TRBV30 with TRBJ1-6; 9 positions match TRBD1. V shed 3 bases, J shed 10 bases, and the junction held 7 bases outside the gene matches. Germline values: CDR1 GTSNPN, CDR2 SVGIG (reference sequence). CDR3 length: 14 amino acids. The CDR3 sequence: CAWSPGQGVSPLHF. Written as DNA, the CDR3 is TGTGCCTGGAGCCCGGGACAGGGTGTATCACCCCTCCACTTT. The whole variable domain, remainder taken from reference TRBV30 and TRBJ1-6, is SQTIHQWPATLVQPVGSPLSLECTVEGTSNPNLYWYRQAAGRGLQLLFYSVGIGQISSEVPQNLSASRPQDRQFILSSKKLLLSDSGFYLCAWSPGQGVSPLHFGNGTRLTVT.

The chain is built from TRBV30 and TRBJ1-2, with D tentatively TRBD1 (5 bases). Trimming took off 2 bases at V and 2 bases at J, with 9 bases between the two ends. Per germline, CDR1 GTSNPN and CDR2 SVGIG (reference sequence). This CDR3 contains 13 residues. The CDR3 nucleotides are TGTGCCTGGAGTCCTCGACAGAACTATGGCTACACCTTC. It is translated as CAWSPRQNYGYTF.

This rearrangement joins TRBV11-2 to TRBJ2-2, with no clear D. Per germline, CDR1 SGHAT and CDR2 FQNNGV. The CDR3 runs to 17 residues. Trimming removed 5 bases from V and 0 bases from J, with 16 bases in between. The DNA for the CDR3 is TGTGCCAGCAGCCCGGTTTTTAGGCCTCCGAACACCGGGGAGCTGTTTTTT. As protein: CASSPVFRPPNTGELFF.

This chain joins TRBV19 and TRBJ2-1, with a possible D match to TRBD1 (6 bases). CDR1 is LNHDA, CDR2 SQIVND, per germline (reference sequence). The V end lost 5 bases, the J end lost 4 bases, and 15 bases lay between the germline ends. The CDR3 is made up of 15 amino acids. CDR3 DNA: TGTGCCAGTAGTGCACAGGGAGCCCCGTACAATGAGCAGTTCTTC. Amino acids: CASSAQGAPYNEQFF.

The rearrangement joins TRBV15 to TRBJ2-1; D gene ambiguous. This CDR3 spans 15 amino acids. Between the trimmed V and J ends, which lost 0 bases and 10 bases, there was a span of 16 bases. Looked up from germline, CDR1 is LNHNV and CDR2 is YYDKDF (reference sequence). In DNA, the CDR3 is TGTGCCACCAGCAGAGACCCGGGCAGGATCCCCGAGCAGTTCTTC. Its translation is CATSRDPGRIPEQFF.

The chain employs TRBV19 and TRBJ1-5; TRBD1 matches at 8 bases. V was clipped by 6 bases and J by 2 bases; unmatched bases: 3. The CDR3 totals 14 residues. CDR1 is LNHDA, CDR2 SQIVND, per germline (reference sequence). The CDR3 coding sequence is TGTGCCAGTAGACAGGGGGAAGGCAATCAGCCCCAGCATTTT. Encoded protein: CASRQGEGNQPQHF.

This chain joins TRBV5-5 and TRBJ2-3; D not resolved. V lost 4 bases and J lost 3, with 12 bases in between. The CDR3 has 14 residues. The germline CDR1 and CDR2 sequences are SGHKS and YYEKEE (reference sequence). This CDR3 is CASSPWSGTDTQYF. Written as DNA, the CDR3 is TGTGCCAGCAGCCCCTGGAGTGGGACAGATACGCAGTATTTT.

The chain has TRBV12-3 or TRBV12-4 and TRBJ1-4; D unclear. The CDR3 totals 12 residues. V lost 7 bases, J lost 4 bases, and 7 bases lay in between. CDR3 DNA sequence: TGTGCCAGCAAAGACTTTAATGAAAAACTGTTTTTT. It translates to CASKDFNEKLFF.

This sequence joins TRBV2 and TRBJ1-5; D may be TRBD1 (6 bases). The CDR3 runs to 13 residues. Deletions cut 8 bases from V and 4 bases from J, with 12 bases between. From germline, CDR1 is SNHLY and CDR2 FYNNEI. The CDR3 nucleotides read TGTGCCAGCTCCCGGACAGAAAATCAGCCCCAGCATTTT. It is translated as CASSRTENQPQHF.

The chain combines TRBV5-6 with TRBJ2-7, with D hard to call. In germline, CDR1 is SGHDT, CDR2 YYEEEE. V lost 1 base and J lost 1, with 9 bases in between. This CDR3 is 14 amino acids long. The CDR3 region has the DNA TGTGCCAGCAGCTTGTACTTTGGGTCCTACGAGCAGTACGTC. Translation gives CASSLYFGSYEQYV.

This chain uses TRBV1 with TRBJ1-2. TRBV1 is marked as a pseudogene. This CDR3 region has 17 residues. CDR3 sequence (DNA): TGCACCAGCAGCCAAGTTCCGACTTCGGAAGCTAACTATGGCTACACCTTC. It specifies CTSSQVPTSEANYGYTF.

This chain connects TRBV9 to TRBJ1-1; D is perhaps TRBD1 (6 bases). V lost 4 bases and J 1 base, leaving 14 bases between the germline ends. This CDR3 has 15 amino acids. Germline assignment: CDR1 SGDLS and CDR2 YYNGEE. DNA for the CDR3: TGTGCCAGCAGCCCATTGACAGGTTCGAACACTGAAGCTTTCTTT. This sequence encodes CASSPLTGSNTEAFF.

Only a few counts were recorded for this clone. The gene calls are TRBV7-8 and TRBJ1-3; D gene unclear. The germline V gene has CDR1 SGHVS and CDR2 FQNEAQ. V shed 4 bases and J shed 0 bases, with 10 bases lying between them. This CDR3 is 15 amino acids long. The CDR3 DNA reads TGTGCCAGCAGCTCTCGACGGTACTCTGGAAACACCATATATTTT. The encoded protein is CASSSRRYSGNTIYF.

This clone has a handful of counts. This chain links TRBV5-1 with TRBJ1-6, with 9 bases matching TRBD1. Germline CDR1 and CDR2: SGHRS and YFSETQ. The CDR3 is made up of 15 amino acids. With 4 bases clipped from V and 9 bases from J, the junction kept 8 bases outside the gene matches. CDR3 nucleotides: TGCGCCAGCAGCCCTCAGGGACAGGGCGTTTCACCCCTCCACTTT. As protein: CASSPQGQGVSPLHF.

The chain joins TRBV7-8 to TRBJ2-1; no reliable D call. The length of the CDR3 is 13 residues. Between the trimmed V and J ends, which lost 8 bases and 6 bases, there was a span of 14 bases. Germline V gene lookup returns CDR1 SGHVS and CDR2 FQNEAQ. The CDR3 DNA reads TGTGCCAGCGGCTCCTGGCTTACCAATGAGCAGTTCTTC. Translation gives CASGSWLTNEQFF.

This sequence joins TRBV2 and TRBJ1-1, with TRBD1 identical over 9 bases. The germline V gene encodes CDR1 SNHLY and CDR2 FYNNEI. J lost 5 bases, V lost 8 bases, and 9 bases had no gene match. This CDR3 is 14 amino acids long. The CDR3 sequence is CASLHRGLWTEAFF. CDR3 coding DNA: TGTGCCAGCCTCCACAGGGGGCTATGGACTGAAGCTTTCTTT.

This chain links TRBV28 with TRBJ2-5, with D perhaps being TRBD1 or TRBD2 (5 bases each). Trimming stripped 4 bases from V and 6 bases from J, with 21 bases between. This CDR3 comprises 16 residues. Germline V gene data show CDR1 as MDHEN and CDR2 as SYDVKM. The CDR3 region is CASSSQSGTRRQTQYF. CDR3 sequence (DNA): TGTGCCAGCAGTTCCCAATCCGGGACCCGGCGGCAGACCCAGTACTTC.

J is TRBJ1-2 and V is TRBV24-1; D may be TRBD1 (6 bases). Per germline, CDR1 KGHDR and CDR2 SFDVKD. Trimming removed 4 bases from V and 2 bases from J, with 10 bases in between. The CDR3 consists of 14 residues. CDR3 sequence (DNA): TGTGCCACCAGTGACACAGGGTACAACTATGGCTACACCTTC. Protein product: CATSDTGYNYGYTF.

This chain uses TRBV6-5 with TRBJ1-1; perhaps TRBD1 as D (6 bases). CDR3 size: 15 residues. Trimming took 5 bases from V and 0 from J, leaving 13 bases between them. Germline assignment: CDR1 MNHEY and CDR2 SVGAGI. The CDR3 coding sequence is TGTGCCAGCAGTCGACAGGTCTTTATGAACACTGAAGCTTTCTTT. Translating gives CASSRQVFMNTEAFF.

J is TRBJ1-4 and V is TRBV28; D is perhaps TRBD1 (5 bases). CDR3 length: 15 residues. Trimming left V 5 bases short and J 5 bases short, with 15 bases between. Germline V gene sequence: CDR1 MDHEN, CDR2 SYDVKM. CDR3 bases: TGTGCCAGCAGTCCGCTTGAAGGGGTGAATGAAAAACTGTTTTTT. Translated: CASSPLEGVNEKLFF. The full variable domain, in which reference TRBV28 and TRBJ1-4 provide the parts outside the CDR3, is DVKVTQSSRYLVKRTGEKVFLECVQDMDHENMFWYRQDPGLGLRLIYFSYDVKMKEKGDIPEGYSVSREKKERFSLILESASTNQTSMYLCASSPLEGVNEKLFFGSGTQLSVL.

The gene calls are TRBV7-8 and TRBJ2-2; D is unresolved. Germline loops: CDR1 SGHVS, CDR2 FQNEAQ. Trimming left V 3 bases short and J 8 bases short, with 13 bases between. This CDR3 comprises 14 residues. The chain's CDR3 is CASSFHQFQGELFF. CDR3 coding DNA: TGTGCCAGCAGCTTCCATCAGTTCCAAGGGGAGCTGTTTTTT.

This clone was seen only once. The genes are TRBV3-1 (or the pseudogene TRBV3-2) and TRBJ1-3; D is ambiguous. V gave up 1 base and J gave up 2 bases, with 12 bases separating them. The CDR3 has 16 residues. The germline V gene encodes CDR1 LGHDT and CDR2 YNNKEL (reference sequence). The CDR3 bases are TGTGCCAGCAGCCAAGGGTCAGTGGGCCCTGGAAACACCATATATTTT. The encoded protein is CASSQGSVGPGNTIYF.

The rearrangement links TRBV24-1 to TRBJ2-3; D ambiguous. Looked up from germline, CDR1 is KGHDR and CDR2 is SFDVKD. The CDR3 consists of 16 residues. V was trimmed by 3 bases and J by 0 bases, leaving 12 bases between them. The CDR3 region is CATSDVGAASTDTQYF. CDR3 in DNA: TGTGCCACCAGTGATGTCGGCGCAGCCAGCACAGATACGCAGTATTTT.

The chain combines TRBV10-3 with TRBJ1-5; TRBD1 is a possible D gene (6 bases). Per the germline V gene, CDR1 is ENHRY and CDR2 is SYGVKD. Trimming removed 4 bases at V and 5 bases at J, with 9 bases between. There are 13 residues in the CDR3. The CDR3 sequence is CAISGGGDQPQHF. Here the CDR3 DNA reads TGTGCCATCAGTGGGGGGGGCGATCAGCCCCAGCATTTT.